This record concerns one TCR beta chain sequence. The record originates from a study of blood T cell repertoires in COVID-19. Study-level background: Italy, Spain and the United States were the sources of the convalescent and acute COVID-19 samples. Sources were T cells, B-cell-depleted T cells, or PBMCs; the material itself was cDNA or gDNA.

How the authors handled the data: Counts of nucleated cells, estimated from reference gene primer amplification, were obtained. TCRdb keeps only in-frame clones here, not all; method: immunoSEQ multiplex PCR. Clonal size and the V and J genes are those of that table, whereas D and trimming came from the DNA. Of 70,000 or so clones detected, around nine tenths appear once; the ten largest clones hold about an eighth. The CDR3 has 14 amino acids. Germline V gene data show CDR1 as MNHNS and CDR2 as SASEGT. Trimming took 3 bases from V and 4 from J; bases not matched to a gene: 5. Sequences were obtained from peripheral blood. This clonotype was sampled from a woman aged 55 to 70 with acute or convalescent COVID-19. J is TRBJ1-2 and V is TRBV6-1, with 7 bases identical to TRBD1. CDR3 DNA: TGTGCCAGCAGTGAGGGAACAGGGGCCTATGGCTACACCTTC. Its protein is CASSEGTGAYGYTF.